These T cell receptor beta chains were read from a single sample in a study of T cell changes during pregnancy in multiple sclerosis. Profiled with immunoSEQ multiplex PCR; TCRdb holds only in-frame clones, not every one. The table records about 87,000 clones, roughly 95% of them present only once. This specimen was peripheral blood, taken in the third trimester of pregnancy. These receptors originate from a female donor in good health, enrolled as a control in a pregnancy study. Both conserved end residues are part of each CDR3. D genes are given only for firm matches. Rows give clone size only sometimes, using once, few, many, or a class for an expanded clone.

size: NA; V: TRBV2; J: TRBJ2-7; D: TRBD1; CDR3: CASSEALLWVGQGETYEQYF; DNA: TGTGCCAGCAGTGAAGCGCTTTTGTGGGTGGGACAGGGGGAGACCTACGAGCAGTACTTC
size: NA; V: TRBV6-5; J: TRBJ1-3; D: NA; CDR3: CARGKGGGSGNTIYF; DNA: TGTGCCAGGGGTAAGGGAGGGGGATCCGGAAACACCATATATTTT
size: NA; V: TRBV7-8; J: TRBJ2-5; D: NA; CDR3: CASSLASGQETQYF; DNA: TGTGCCAGCAGCTTAGCTAGCGGCCAAGAGACCCAGTACTTC
size: NA; V: TRBV11-2; J: TRBJ2-1; D: TRBD1; CDR3: CGSSLDRGENEQFF; DNA: TGTGGGAGCAGCTTGGACAGGGGGGAGAATGAGCAGTTCTTC
size: NA; V: TRBV14; J: TRBJ2-5; D: NA; CDR3: CASSRPGVGETQYF; DNA: TGTGCCAGCAGCCGGCCGGGGGTCGGAGAGACCCAGTACTTC
size: NA; V: TRBV19; J: TRBJ1-5; D: TRBD1; CDR3: CASRRQGWDQPQHF; DNA: TGTGCCAGTAGACGACAGGGGTGGGATCAGCCCCAGCATTTT
size: NA; V: TRBV4-2; J: TRBJ2-7; D: TRBD1; CDR3: CASSRQGSYEQYF; DNA: TGTGCCAGCAGCCGACAGGGGAGCTACGAGCAGTACTTC
size: NA; V: TRBV27; J: TRBJ2-2; D: TRBD2; CDR3: CASSLFLAANTGELFF; DNA: TGTGCCAGCAGTTTATTTCTAGCGGCGAACACCGGGGAGCTGTTTTTT
size: NA; V: TRBV2; J: TRBJ2-4; D: TRBD2; CDR3: CASVVSGRADIQYF; DNA: TGTGCCAGTGTCGTTAGCGGGAGGGCCGACATTCAGTACTTC
size: NA; V: TRBV6-1; J: TRBJ2-7; D: TRBD2; CDR3: CASSEARTSGYEQYF; DNA: TGTGCCAGCAGTGAAGCGCGGACTAGCGGATACGAGCAGTACTTC
size: NA; V: TRBV7-2; J: TRBJ2-5; D: NA; CDR3: CASSLTQGETQYF; DNA: TGTGCCAGCAGCTTAACACAGGGAGAGACCCAGTACTTC
size: NA; V: TRBV5-5; J: TRBJ2-5; D: NA; CDR3: CASSSRGETQYF; DNA: TGTGCCAGCAGCTCTAGAGGGGAGACCCAGTACTTC
size: NA; V: TRBV19; J: TRBJ1-5; D: NA; CDR3: CASSIVHGDNQPQHF; DNA: TGTGCCAGTAGTATAGTCCACGGGGACAATCAGCCCCAGCATTTT
size: once; V: TRBV28; J: TRBJ2-7; D: NA; CDR3: CASSQSGYEQYF; DNA: TGTGCCAGCAGCCAAAGCGGTTACGAGCAGTACTTC
size: NA; V: TRBV27; J: TRBJ2-7; D: NA; CDR3: CASGTTVSYEQYF; DNA: TGTGCCAGCGGTACCACAGTGTCCTACGAGCAGTACTTC
size: NA; V: TRBV5-4; J: TRBJ2-3; D: TRBD1; CDR3: CASSFGQATDTQYF; DNA: TGTGCCAGCAGTTTCGGACAGGCGACAGATACGCAGTATTTT
size: NA; V: TRBV9; J: TRBJ2-5; D: NA; CDR3: CASNRRREETQYF; DNA: TGTGCCAGCAATAGGAGGAGGGAAGAGACCCAGTACTTC
size: NA; V: TRBV29-1; J: TRBJ2-7; D: NA; CDR3: CSVEGAATSTSYEQYF; DNA: TGCAGCGTTGAAGGGGCAGCAACGAGCACCTCCTACGAGCAGTACTTC
size: NA; V: TRBV6-4; J: TRBJ2-3; D: NA; CDR3: CASSDRGEDTQYF; DNA: TGTGCCAGCAGTGACCGGGGAGAAGATACGCAGTATTTT
size: NA; V: TRBV29-1; J: TRBJ2-7; D: TRBD1; CDR3: CSVRDRGTYEQYF; DNA: TGCAGCGTTCGGGACAGGGGGACCTACGAGCAGTACTTC
size: NA; V: TRBV18; J: TRBJ2-5; D: TRBD2; CDR3: CASSQGLAGGGETQYF; DNA: TGTGCCAGCTCCCAAGGACTAGCGGGAGGAGGAGAGACCCAGTACTTC
size: NA; V: TRBV5-1; J: TRBJ2-5; D: TRBD1; CDR3: CASSLVGTAKETQYF; DNA: TGCGCCAGCAGCTTGGTAGGGACAGCGAAAGAGACCCAGTACTTC
size: NA; V: TRBV27; J: TRBJ2-7; D: NA; CDR3: CASSLRVSYEQYF; DNA: TGTGCCAGCAGTTTAAGAGTTTCCTACGAGCAGTACTTC
size: once; V: TRBV28; J: TRBJ2-1; D: NA; CDR3: CASSTPFEQPFNEQFF; DNA: TGTGCCAGCAGTACCCCCTTCGAACAGCCTTTCAATGAGCAGTTCTTC
size: few; V: TRBV30; J: TRBJ1-3; D: NA; CDR3: CAWSGLRNENTIYF; DNA: TGTGCCTGGAGTGGTCTCAGGAATGAAAACACCATATATTTT
size: NA; V: TRBV6-5; J: TRBJ2-7; D: NA; CDR3: CASTSGGAGSYEQYF; DNA: TGTGCCAGCACCTCAGGCGGGGCAGGCTCATACGAGCAGTACTTC
size: NA; V: TRBV4-2; J: TRBJ2-4; D: TRBD2; CDR3: CASSQAWREWNIQYF; DNA: TGTGCCAGCAGCCAAGCCTGGCGGGAGTGGAACATTCAGTACTTC
size: NA; V: TRBV27; J: TRBJ2-2; D: TRBD2; CDR3: CASSRGLADTGELFF; DNA: TGTGCCAGCAGCCGCGGACTAGCGGACACCGGGGAGCTGTTTTTT
size: NA; V: TRBV5-1; J: TRBJ2-3; D: TRBD1; CDR3: CASTLDRAGTDTQYF; DNA: TGCGCCAGCACCCTGGACAGGGCGGGCACAGATACGCAGTATTTT
size: NA; V: TRBV4-1; J: TRBJ2-5; D: TRBD1; CDR3: CASSQGQGTKETQYF; DNA: TGCGCCAGCAGCCAGGGACAGGGTACGAAGGAGACCCAGTACTTC
size: NA; V: TRBV19; J: TRBJ1-5; D: NA; CDR3: CASSIYGGREYQPQHF; DNA: TGTGCCAGTAGTATCTATGGTGGCAGGGAATATCAGCCCCAGCATTTT
size: NA; V: TRBV10-3; J: TRBJ1-5; D: TRBD1; CDR3: CAISPGQGDNQPQHF; DNA: TGTGCCATCAGCCCGGGACAGGGCGACAATCAGCCCCAGCATTTT
size: NA; V: TRBV7-9; J: TRBJ2-5; D: NA; CDR3: CASSPDRRSGETQYF; DNA: TGTGCCAGCAGCCCCGACAGACGATCCGGGGAGACCCAGTACTTC